This T cell receptor (beta chain) was sequenced during a study of graft-versus-host responses after intestinal transplantation. Study-level points and caveats: Recipient marrow harbored GvH clones, some of which surfaced first in ileum or blood. When patients had graft-donor T cell macrochimerism, their allografts held high graft-versus-host to host-versus-graft clonal ratios. Peak circulating GvH clone levels tracked with early post-transplant HvG declines.

This CDR3 contains 16 residues. Germline V gene lookup returns CDR1 MGHRA and CDR2 YSYEKL. The V end was cut by 4 bases, the J end by 0 bases, with 12 bases between. Sequencing used immunoSEQ multiplex PCR; TCRdb keeps in-frame clones, though not all of them. The data hold more than 65,000 clones, with over 75% observed a single time. A note on this clone: Its antigen is unknown.

V and J are TRBV4-1 and TRBJ2-2, with D possibly TRBD1 on 5 matching bases. Material: unstimulated CD4+ T cells sorted from spleen or lymph node cells, obtained before transplant. This receptor was obtained from a human donor who was the organ donor for an intestinal transplant. In nucleotides, the CDR3 is TGCGCCAGCAGCCCGACAGACCTGACGAACACCGGGGAGCTGTTTTTT. The encoded protein is CASSPTDLTNTGELFF.